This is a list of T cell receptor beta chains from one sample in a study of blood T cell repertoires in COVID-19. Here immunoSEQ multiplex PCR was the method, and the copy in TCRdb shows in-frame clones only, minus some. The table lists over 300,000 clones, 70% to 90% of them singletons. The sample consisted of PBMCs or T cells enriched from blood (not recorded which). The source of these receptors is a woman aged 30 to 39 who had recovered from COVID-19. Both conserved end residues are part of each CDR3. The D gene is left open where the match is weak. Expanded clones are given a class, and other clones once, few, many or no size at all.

DNA: TGTGCCAGCAGCGCGACAGGGGGAGCCAACACTGAAGCTTTCTTT
CDR3: CASSATGGANTEAFF
D: TRBD1
J: TRBJ1-1
V: TRBV7-6
size: NA

DNA: TGTGCCAGCCGCCGGACAGGGGAGCCCTATAATTCACCCCTCCACTTT
CDR3: CASRRTGEPYNSPLHF
D: TRBD1
J: TRBJ1-6
V: TRBV6-4
size: once

DNA: TGTGCCAGCAGCCACCCCTCCCTGACAGGGGTATCACCCCTCCACTTT
CDR3: CASSHPSLTGVSPLHF
D: TRBD1
J: TRBJ1-6
V: TRBV14
size: NA

DNA: TGTGCCAGCTCACCAATGGTACATCCCTACGAGCAGTACTTC
CDR3: CASSPMVHPYEQYF
D: NA
J: TRBJ2-7
V: TRBV18
size: NA

DNA: TGTGCCAGCAGCTTCGCCGGGGGGGGGTATAATTCACCCCTCCACTTT
CDR3: CASSFAGGGYNSPLHF
D: NA
J: TRBJ1-6
V: TRBV5-4
size: few

DNA: TGCAGCGTTCGGACAGGGGACAATTCACCCCTCCACTTT
CDR3: CSVRTGDNSPLHF
D: TRBD1
J: TRBJ1-6
V: TRBV29-1
size: NA

DNA: TGTGCCAGCAGCCAACGACAGGGTTTCAAGGTGTACTTC
CDR3: CASSQRQGFKVYF
D: TRBD1
J: TRBJ2-7
V: TRBV3-1/TRBV3-2
size: once

DNA: TGTGCCAGCAGTTTAAAGGGGGACAGCTACACCTTC
CDR3: CASSLKGDSYTF
D: NA
J: TRBJ1-2
V: TRBV28
size: NA

DNA: TGTGCCAGCAGTGGGCAGGGGGTCTATGGCTACACCTTC
CDR3: CASSGQGVYGYTF
D: TRBD1
J: TRBJ1-2
V: TRBV2
size: NA

DNA: TGTGCCACCAGCAGGGAAAGAGGGACAGGGGGCTACGAGCAGTACTTC
CDR3: CATSRERGTGGYEQYF
D: TRBD1
J: TRBJ2-7
V: TRBV15
size: NA

DNA: TGCGCCAGCAGCCCCAATGTGGGGGGGGATGGCTACACCTTC
CDR3: CASSPNVGGDGYTF
D: NA
J: TRBJ1-2
V: TRBV5-1
size: NA

DNA: TGTGCCAGCAGTTACGGGACACAAAATGAAGCTTTCTTT
CDR3: CASSYGTQNEAFF
D: NA
J: TRBJ1-1
V: TRBV6-5
size: NA

DNA: TGTGCCAGCAGTGACAACAGGGGAGGTGGCTACACCTTC
CDR3: CASSDNRGGGYTF
D: TRBD1
J: TRBJ1-2
V: TRBV12-3/TRBV12-4
size: NA

DNA: TGTGCCACCAGCAGAGATTATCGTTTCGCGAACACCGGGGAGCTGTTTTTT
CDR3: CATSRDYRFANTGELFF
D: NA
J: TRBJ2-2
V: TRBV15
size: NA

DNA: TGTGCCAGCAGGCCGGGGGGAGACTATGGCTACACCTTC
CDR3: CASRPGGDYGYTF
D: NA
J: TRBJ1-2
V: TRBV6-5
size: once

DNA: TGTGCCAGCTCAAGCGACAGGGGGTTTGGAAACACCATATATTTT
CDR3: CASSSDRGFGNTIYF
D: TRBD1
J: TRBJ1-3
V: TRBV18
size: NA

DNA: TGTGCCAGCAGCGGGCAGGGAGCGGGACTCAGACAGCAGTACTTC
CDR3: CASSGQGAGLRQQYF
D: TRBD2
J: TRBJ2-7
V: TRBV7-6
size: NA